The 29 T cell receptor beta chains given below trace back to one sample, sequenced in a study of T cells after yellow fever vaccination. TCRdb analysed the 5' RACE reads with MiXCR anew, one entry per CDR3 protein. The sample has roughly 330,000 distinct CDR3 sequences, around 4.1% seen once. This material consisted of PBMCs, taken 5 days after the yellow fever booster vaccination. The receptors originated from a man aged 18-30 years who received the YFV17D yellow fever vaccine.

This clonotype was detected only a few times. The chain carries TRBV20-1 and TRBJ1-5; 11 nucleotides agree with TRBD1. V dropped 3 bases and J dropped 5; count of bases not matched to a gene: 9. Germline V lookup: CDR1 DFQATT, CDR2 SNEGSKA (reference sequence). CDR3 length equals 16 residues. CDR3 in amino acids: CSAREGQGGPDQPQHF. The CDR3 DNA sequence: TGCAGTGCTAGGGAGGGACAGGGGGGTCCAGATCAGCCCCAGCATTTT.

This clonotype was observed many times. The chain links TRBV21-1 to TRBJ2-1. TRBV21-1 is described as a pseudogene. The CDR3 sequence is 9 residues long. The CDR3 region is CASSSEQFF. In nucleotides, the CDR3 is TGTGCCAGCAGTAGTGAGCAGTTCTTC.

The rearrangement links TRBV7-9 to TRBJ2-5; D is ambiguous. The V gene lost 5 bases and the J gene lost 2 bases, with 9 bases spanning the gap. CDR3 length: 13 residues. Germline-derived CDR1 and CDR2 are SEHNR and FQNEAQ (reference sequence). The CDR3 nucleotides are TGTGCCAGCAGCAGCAGTCTACAAGAGACCCAGTACTTC. This sequence encodes CASSSSLQETQYF.

The table lists this clonotype with many counts. The V call is TRBV5-1, the J call TRBJ1-6; D may be TRBD1 (6 bases). The germline CDR1 and CDR2 sequences are SGHRS and YFSETQ. This CDR3 spans 16 amino acids. Trimming took 4 bases from V and 1 from J, leaving 12 bases between them. The CDR3 spells CASSETGKSYNSPLHF. CDR3 bases: TGCGCCAGCAGCGAGACAGGCAAATCCTATAATTCACCCCTCCACTTT.

Many counts were recorded for this clonotype. The chain combines TRBV7-2 with TRBJ1-5; D is ambiguous. The CDR3 is 15 amino acids. V lost 1 base and J 1 base, leaving 8 bases between the germline ends. Per the germline V gene, CDR1 is SGHTA and CDR2 is FQGNSA. The CDR3 loop reads CASSLERTSNQPQHF. Here the CDR3 DNA reads TGTGCCAGCAGCTTAGAACGGACGAGCAATCAGCCCCAGCATTTT.

This clonotype was observed many times. The gene calls are TRBV7-9 and TRBJ1-1; D ambiguous. V shed 1 base and J shed 7 bases, with 10 bases lying between them. CDR3 length: 13 amino acids. CDR1 and CDR2 (germline): SEHNR, FQNEAQ (reference sequence). CDR3 sequence: CASSLDTAFEAFF. Written as DNA, the CDR3 is TGTGCCAGCAGCTTAGATACGGCCTTTGAAGCTTTCTTT.

This clonotype has just a few counts. The rearrangement joins TRBV9 to TRBJ2-1, with D perhaps being TRBD1 or TRBD2 (5 bases each). The germline V gene has CDR1 SGDLS and CDR2 YYNGEE. The CDR3 consists of 16 residues. V shed 1 base and J shed 8 bases, with 19 bases lying between them. As DNA, the CDR3 is TGTGCCAGCAGCGTAACAGGTCTAGCTCAGGGCGATGAGCAGTTCTTC. It specifies CASSVTGLAQGDEQFF.

This clonotype has a count of ten or more. The rearrangement joins TRBV7-2 to TRBJ2-5; weak D call: TRBD2 (5 bases). V was pared by 5 bases and J by 1 base, with 11 bases between. CDR3 length equals 14 residues. Germline V gene sequence: CDR1 SGHTA, CDR2 FQGNSA. CDR3 sequence reads: CASSPRLSQETQYF. Written as DNA, the CDR3 is TGTGCCAGCAGCCCACGACTATCCCAAGAGACCCAGTACTTC.

This clonotype was recorded at least ten times. This chain uses TRBV7-9 with TRBJ2-1; possibly TRBD1 for D (6 bases). Trimming removed 4 bases from V and 7 bases from J, with 14 bases in between. CDR1 and CDR2 (germline): SEHNR, FQNEAQ (reference sequence). The CDR3 length is 14 residues. The CDR3, as DNA: TGTGCCAGCAGCTACAATTTGAGGGGGAATGAGCAGTTCTTC. It yields the protein CASSYNLRGNEQFF.

There are a few counts of this clonotype. V usage is TRBV6-4 and J usage is TRBJ2-5; 8 nucleotides agree with TRBD2. There are 14 residues in the CDR3. The germline V gene encodes CDR1 MRHNA and CDR2 SNTAGT. V lost 6 bases to trimming and J lost 3 bases; unmatched junction nucleotides: 6. For the CDR3, the DNA is TGTGCCAGCAGACCAGCGGGGGCGGAAGAGACCCAGTACTTC. As protein: CASRPAGAEETQYF.

The genes are TRBV7-8 and TRBJ2-7, with D perhaps being TRBD1 or TRBD2 (6 bases each). This CDR3 is built from 12 residues. V was pared by 5 bases and J by 7 bases, with 12 bases between. Germline CDR1 SGHVS, CDR2 FQNEAQ. CDR3 sequence: CASSNRAGEQYV. CDR3 DNA sequence: TGTGCCAGCAGCAACAGGGCGGGGGAGCAGTACGTC.

This clonotype was counted many times. The chain has TRBV7-8 and TRBJ1-5; 11 bases line up with TRBD1. The CDR3 is 16 amino acids. V lost 5 bases to trimming and J lost 6 bases; unmatched junction nucleotides: 9. Germline loops: CDR1 SGHVS, CDR2 FQNEAQ. This CDR3 reads CASSPFGQGAIQPQHF. CDR3 coding DNA: TGTGCCAGCAGCCCCTTTGGACAGGGGGCGATTCAGCCCCAGCATTTT. Drawing the rest from reference TRBV7-8 and TRBJ1-5, the complete variable domain is GAGVSQSPRYKVAKRGQDVALRCDPISGHVSLFWYQQALGQGPEFLTYFQNEAQLDKSGLPSDRFFAERPEGSVSTLKIQRTQQEDSAVYLCASSPFGQGAIQPQHFGDGTRLSIL.

The rearrangement joins TRBV6-2 or TRBV6-3 to TRBJ2-1, with TRBD2 matching over 14 bases. Germline V CDR1 and CDR2: MNHEY, SVGEGT. The CDR3 consists of 15 residues. The J segment lost 8 bases and the V segment lost 6 bases, leaving 6 bases of the junction unmatched. CDR3 nucleotides: TGTGCCAGCAGCCGACTAGCGGGGGGGCAGGATGAGCAGTTCTTC. As protein: CASSRLAGGQDEQFF.

This clonotype came up a few times. CDR3 amino acids: CASSPNPPQIMNTEAFF. DNA of the CDR3: TGTGCCAGCAGCCCGAACCCCCCCCAAATCATGAACACTGAAGCTTTCTTT. V is TRBV7-3 and J is TRBJ1-1, with D hard to call. Trimming took off 5 bases at V and 0 bases at J, with 19 bases between the two ends. There are 17 residues in the CDR3. CDR1 is SGHTA and CDR2 is FQGTGA in the germline V gene.

This clonotype has only a few counts. This rearrangement joins TRBV7-8 to TRBJ1-1; 9 nucleotides line up with TRBD1. This CDR3 has 13 residues. V was pared by 10 bases and J by 4 bases, with 7 bases of the junction left unmatched. CDR1 is SGHVS and CDR2 is FQNEAQ in the germline V gene. The CDR3 reads CATGQGWSTEAFF. The CDR3 coding sequence is TGTGCCACCGGACAGGGGTGGAGCACTGAAGCTTTCTTT.

The genes are TRBV7-2 and TRBJ1-6; tentatively, D is TRBD1 (6 bases). The V and J ends lost 5 bases and 6 bases respectively, with 14 bases between them. The CDR3 is made up of 15 amino acids. Germline V gene data show CDR1 as SGHTA and CDR2 as FQGNSA. The CDR3 bases are TGTGCCAGCAGCGAAACCGGGACACTTAATTCACCCCTCCACTTT. Translating gives CASSETGTLNSPLHF.

This clonotype was seen a few times. The genes are TRBV3-1 and TRBJ2-5, with 11 bases fitting TRBD2. The CDR3 totals 17 residues. V shed 4 bases and J 5 bases; nucleotides not matched to a gene: 12. The germline V gene has CDR1 LGHDT and CDR2 YNNKEL (reference sequence). CDR3 region: CASSRPRLAGGTETQYF. The DNA of the CDR3 is TGTGCCAGCAGCCGGCCTCGCCTAGCGGGGGGAACGGAGACCCAGTACTTC.

This clonotype was counted ten times or more. This chain connects TRBV18 to TRBJ2-7, with D possibly being TRBD2 (7 bases). CDR1 is KGHSH and CDR2 is LQKENI in the germline V gene. The ends were cut back, 6 bases at V and 4 bases at J, with 19 bases in the middle. CDR3 length: 15 residues. In DNA, the CDR3 is TGTGCCAGCTCCCTAGGGGGGGCGTCTAATTACGAGCAGTACTTC. Protein product: CASSLGGASNYEQYF.

The rearrangement links TRBV5-1 to TRBJ2-7; tentatively, D is TRBD1 or TRBD2 (5 bases each). Germline V gene lookup returns CDR1 SGHRS and CDR2 YFSETQ. Deletions cut 3 bases from V and 0 bases from J, with 7 bases between. The CDR3 contains 13 residues. The CDR3 loop is CASSSGRSYEQYF. The DNA of the CDR3 is TGCGCCAGCAGCTCGGGACGCTCCTACGAGCAGTACTTC. Filled out from reference TRBV5-1 and TRBJ2-7, the complete variable domain reads KAGVTQTPRYLIKTRGQQVTLSCSPISGHRSVSWYQQTPGQGLQFLFEYFSETQRNKGNFPGRFSGRQFSNSRSEMNVSTLELGDSALYLCASSSGRSYEQYFGPGTRLTVT.

This clonotype has only a few counts. The V call is TRBV12-3 or TRBV12-4, the J call TRBJ2-1; 11 bases line up with TRBD2. This CDR3 is built from 15 residues. Unmatched junction bases numbered 5, after V lost 6 bases and J lost 4 bases. CDR3 sequence: CASRGGTSGYNEQFF. The CDR3 DNA follows: TGTGCCAGCAGGGGGGGGACTAGCGGATACAATGAGCAGTTCTTC.

This clonotype was recorded many times. J is TRBJ2-2 and V is TRBV6-2 or TRBV6-3, with 9 bases matching TRBD1. The CDR3 covers 16 residues. The V and J ends lost 6 bases and 5 bases, in that order; junction bases with no gene match: 10. CDR1 and CDR2 (germline): MNHEY, SVGEGT. The CDR3 DNA reads TGTGCCAGCAGGCTTTACAGGGGGCGTGGTACCGGGGAGCTGTTTTTT. Translated, it gives CASRLYRGRGTGELFF.

This clonotype has ten or more counts. The chain couples TRBV5-1 to TRBJ2-5; TRBD1 or TRBD2 may be the D gene (7 bases each). Germline V gene lookup returns CDR1 SGHRS and CDR2 YFSETQ. V gave up 2 bases and J gave up 10 bases, with 18 bases separating them. The CDR3 runs to 14 residues. CDR3 sequence (DNA): TGCGCCAGCAGCTTTGGAATGGGGGGGACAGACCAGTACTTC. It encodes CASSFGMGGTDQYF.

This clonotype came up a few times. The chain employs TRBV9 and TRBJ1-5; the D is unclear. Germline assignment: CDR1 SGDLS and CDR2 YYNGEE. This CDR3 is 15 amino acids long. Trimming shortened V by 0 bases and J by 4 bases, and 11 bases separated the two germline ends. CDR3 DNA sequence: TGTGCCAGCAGCGTAGGGCACGGGGTTAATCAGCCCCAGCATTTT. It translates to CASSVGHGVNQPQHF.

This clonotype has a handful of counts. V gene TRBV29-1 combines with J gene TRBJ1-5, with 7 positions matching TRBD1. The V gene's germline CDR1 is SQVTM and CDR2 ANQGSEA. Trimming removed 4 bases from V and 7 bases from J; junction bases left unmatched: 4. This CDR3 region has 12 residues. The CDR3 DNA sequence: TGCAGCGTTGTAACAGGGGAGCAGCCCCAGCATTTT. Translating it yields CSVVTGEQPQHF. Supplemented by reference TRBV29-1 and TRBJ1-5, the full variable domain reads SAVISQKPSRDICQRGTSLTIQCQVDSQVTMMFWYRQQPGQSLTLIATANQGSEATYESGFVIDKFPISRPNLTFSTLTVSNMSPEDSSIYLCSVVTGEQPQHFGDGTRLSIL.

V gene TRBV21-1 combines with J gene TRBJ2-7; the table names TRBD1, a call not compared with the DNA. TRBV21-1 is designated a pseudogene. This CDR3 has 18 residues. CDR3 residues: CASSNYLSGAWVPYEQYV. CDR3 nucleotide sequence: TGTGCCAGCAGCAACTACTTATCAGGGGCCTGGGTACCCTACGAGCAGTACGTC.

The table lists this clonotype with a few counts. This chain joins TRBV7-9 and TRBJ1-6; 8 bases align to TRBD1. The J segment lost 8 bases and the V segment lost 5 bases, leaving 8 bases of the junction unmatched. The CDR3 runs to 15 residues. CDR1 is SEHNR and CDR2 is FQNEAQ in the germline V gene (reference sequence). The CDR3 nucleotides read TGTGCCAGCAGCCGGTGGGCAGGGGGCGATTCACCCCTCCACTTT. Its translation is CASSRWAGGDSPLHF.

The V gene is TRBV5-1, the J gene TRBJ1-1; 7 bases are a match to TRBD1. The trim removed 2 bases at V and 1 base at J, leaving 5 bases unmatched. In germline, CDR1 is SGHRS, CDR2 YFSETQ. The CDR3 has 15 amino acids. The CDR3 is CASSLGGATNTEAFF. The CDR3 DNA is TGCGCCAGCAGCTTAGGGGGCGCGACGAACACTGAAGCTTTCTTT.

This clonotype was counted a few times. The chain is built from TRBV18 and TRBJ2-7; weak D call: TRBD1 (6 bases). This CDR3 contains 14 residues. Germline values: CDR1 KGHSH, CDR2 LQKENI. Trimming stripped 6 bases from V and 3 bases from J, with 15 bases between. The CDR3 region is CASSPQGPGYEQYF. CDR3 nucleotide sequence: TGTGCCAGCTCCCCGCAGGGGCCGGGCTACGAGCAGTACTTC.

This chain links TRBV7-2 with TRBJ2-1; D unclear. This CDR3 has 13 residues. CDR1 and CDR2 (germline): SGHTA, FQGNSA. The V end was cut by 5 bases, the J end by 12 bases, with 17 bases between. CDR3 DNA: TGTGCCAGCAGCCTGACTCTTTTGGATCGGCAGTTCTTC. This sequence encodes CASSLTLLDRQFF.